This T cell receptor beta chain was profiled in a study of blood T cell repertoires in COVID-19. Study details: PBMCs, B-cell-depleted T cells, or T cells were the source of the cDNA or gDNA that made up the material.

In the authors' workflow: Amplification with reference gene primers provided the estimates of nucleated cell counts. Clones were read by immunoSEQ multiplex PCR, and TCRdb kept only the in-frame ones, dropping some. The DNA was the basis for D and trimming; V, J and clone size are from that table. The table shows roughly 140,000 clones, with 65% to 85% occurring only once. Germline CDR1 and CDR2: LGHDT and YNNKEL (reference sequence). There are 11 residues in the CDR3. Trimming took 0 bases from V and 8 from J, leaving 4 bases between them. This receptor was taken from a woman in her 50s with acute or convalescent COVID-19. J is TRBJ1-2 and V is TRBV3-1 (or the pseudogene TRBV3-2); the D is unclear. Material for sequencing was peripheral blood. The CDR3: CASSQELGYTF. The CDR3 DNA reads as TGTGCCAGCAGCCAAGAATTAGGCTACACCTTC.